This T cell receptor (beta chain) was sequenced during a study of blood T cell repertoires in COVID-19. Study context: Spain, Italy and the United States supplied samples that represented acute and convalescent COVID-19.

This CDR3 has 18 residues. Losses at the gene ends were 0 bases for V and 0 bases for J; bases not matched to a gene: 8. CDR1 and CDR2 (germline): MNHEY, SVGEGT. Method: immunoSEQ multiplex PCR; TCRdb's copy keeps in-frame clones and lacks some. Of under 150,000 clones in the sample, roughly four fifths are singletons; the top ten hold 9.5% to 15%. The gene calls are TRBV6-2 or TRBV6-3 and TRBJ1-1, with TRBD1 identical over 9 bases. The sequenced material came from peripheral blood. The sequence was collected from a human donor in a cohort sampled during active COVID-19. The CDR3 bases are TGTGCCAGCAGTTACTCTACTGGGACAGGGATCATGAACACTGAAGCTTTCTTT. As protein: CASSYSTGTGIMNTEAFF.